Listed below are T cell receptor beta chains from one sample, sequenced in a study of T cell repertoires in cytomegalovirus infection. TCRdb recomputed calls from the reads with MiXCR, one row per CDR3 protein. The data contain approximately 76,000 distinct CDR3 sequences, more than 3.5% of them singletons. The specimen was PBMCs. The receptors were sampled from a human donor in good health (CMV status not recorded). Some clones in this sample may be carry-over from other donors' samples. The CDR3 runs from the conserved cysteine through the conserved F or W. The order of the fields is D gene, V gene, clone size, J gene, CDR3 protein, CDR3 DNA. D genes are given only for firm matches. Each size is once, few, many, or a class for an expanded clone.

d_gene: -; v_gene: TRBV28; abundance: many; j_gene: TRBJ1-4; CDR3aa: CASSRGRTSTNEKLFF; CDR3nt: TGTGCCAGCAGTCGTGGACGGACGTCAACTAATGAAAAACTGTTTTTT
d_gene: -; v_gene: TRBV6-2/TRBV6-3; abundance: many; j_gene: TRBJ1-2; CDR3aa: CASSYSQGPSNYGYTF; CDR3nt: TGTGCCAGCAGTTACTCCCAGGGACCCAGCAACTATGGCTACACCTTC
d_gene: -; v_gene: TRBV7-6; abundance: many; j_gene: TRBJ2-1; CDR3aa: CASSLSTAESSYNEQFF; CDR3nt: TGTGCCAGCAGCTTAAGTACGGCAGAGAGCTCCTACAATGAGCAGTTCTTC
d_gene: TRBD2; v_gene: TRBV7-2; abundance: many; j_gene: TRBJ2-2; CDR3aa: CASSKDLAGVNTGELFF; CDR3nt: TGTGCCAGCAGCAAGGACCTAGCGGGGGTGAACACCGGGGAGCTGTTTTTT
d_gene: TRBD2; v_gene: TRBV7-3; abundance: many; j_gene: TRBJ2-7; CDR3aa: CASSLMSGGAYEEQYF; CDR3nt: TGTGCCAGCAGCTTAATGAGCGGGGGGGCTTATGAAGAGCAGTACTTC
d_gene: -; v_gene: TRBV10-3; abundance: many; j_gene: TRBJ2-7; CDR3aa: CAISLGENYEQYF; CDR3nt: TGTGCCATCAGTCTTGGTGAGAACTACGAGCAGTACTTC
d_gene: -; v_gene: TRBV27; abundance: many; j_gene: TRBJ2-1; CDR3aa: CASSFHRSGSRSYNEQFF; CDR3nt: TGTGCCAGCAGTTTTCATAGGTCGGGGAGTCGCTCCTACAATGAGCAGTTCTTC
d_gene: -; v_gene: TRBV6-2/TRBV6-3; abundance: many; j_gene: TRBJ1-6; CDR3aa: CASRRTGYNSPLHF; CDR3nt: TGTGCCAGCAGGCGGACCGGCTATAATTCACCCCTCCACTTT
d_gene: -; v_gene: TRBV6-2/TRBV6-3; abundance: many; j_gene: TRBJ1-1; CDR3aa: CASSYLRQNTEAFF; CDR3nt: TGTGCCAGCAGTTATCTTCGACAGAACACTGAAGCTTTCTTT
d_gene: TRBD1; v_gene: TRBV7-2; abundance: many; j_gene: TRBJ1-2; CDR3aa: CASRSHSQGAAGYTF; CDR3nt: TGTGCCAGCAGATCACACAGCCAGGGGGCAGCTGGCTACACCTTC
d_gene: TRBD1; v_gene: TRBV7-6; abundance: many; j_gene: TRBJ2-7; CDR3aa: CASSLGGTGGTRVYF; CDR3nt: TGTGCCAGCAGCTTAGGAGGGACAGGGGGGACGAGGGTGTACTTC
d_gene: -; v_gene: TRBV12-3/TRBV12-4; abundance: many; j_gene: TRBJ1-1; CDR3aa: CASSLSRGTEAFF; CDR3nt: TGTGCCAGCAGTTTGTCCCGGGGCACTGAAGCTTTCTTT
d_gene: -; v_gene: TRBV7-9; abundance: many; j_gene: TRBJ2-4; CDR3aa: CASSPGWVAKNIQYF; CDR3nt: TGTGCCAGCAGCCCCGGGTGGGTAGCCAAAAACATTCAGTACTTC
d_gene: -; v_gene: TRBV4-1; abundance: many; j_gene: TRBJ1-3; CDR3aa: CASSPTLVQLPSGNTIYF; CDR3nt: TGCGCCAGCAGCCCAACGTTAGTCCAATTGCCCTCTGGAAACACCATATATTTT
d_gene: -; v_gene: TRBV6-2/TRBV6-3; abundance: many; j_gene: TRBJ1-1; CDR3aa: CASMRSAGMNTEAFF; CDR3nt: TGTGCCAGCATGCGGAGTGCAGGGATGAACACTGAAGCTTTCTTT
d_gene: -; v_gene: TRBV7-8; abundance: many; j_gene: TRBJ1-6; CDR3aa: CASSLGGGNLKPLHF; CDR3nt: TGTGCCAGCAGCTTAGGGGGGGGAAATTTGAAACCCCTCCACTTT
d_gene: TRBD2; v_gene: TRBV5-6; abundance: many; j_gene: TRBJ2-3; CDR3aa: CASSFHSRLAGPTTDTQYF; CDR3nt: TGTGCCAGCAGCTTTCACAGTAGGCTAGCGGGTCCCACCACAGATACGCAGTATTTT
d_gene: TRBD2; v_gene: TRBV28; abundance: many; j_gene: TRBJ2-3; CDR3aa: CASSLFLAGATDTQYF; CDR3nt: TGTGCCAGCAGTTTATTCCTAGCGGGAGCCACAGATACGCAGTATTTT
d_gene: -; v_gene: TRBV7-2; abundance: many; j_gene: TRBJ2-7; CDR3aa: CASSSQGILYEQYF; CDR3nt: TGTGCCAGCAGCTCGCAGGGAATATTATACGAGCAGTACTTC
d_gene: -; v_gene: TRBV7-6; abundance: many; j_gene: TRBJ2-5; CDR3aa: CASSLSQIETQYF; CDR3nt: TGTGCCAGCAGCTTAAGCCAAATAGAGACCCAGTACTTC